This T cell receptor beta chain is from a study of OX40 agonist ivuxolimab in advanced cancers. Trimming shortened V by 0 bases and J by 4 bases, and 16 bases separated the two germline ends. The CDR3 consists of 16 residues. Germline values: CDR1 SGDLS, CDR2 YYNGEE. Profiled with immunoSEQ multiplex PCR; TCRdb holds only in-frame clones, not every one. The table has fewer than 65,000 clones, about 90% seen once. The rearrangement uses TRBV9 and TRBJ2-5, with D possibly being TRBD1 (6 bases). This clonotype was obtained from an adult with an advanced solid tumor such as melanoma, head and neck, liver or kidney cancer. This specimen was CD4+ or CD8+ T cells sorted from blood, taken in a trial of the OX40 agonist ivuxolimab. As DNA, the CDR3 is TGTGCCAGCAGCGTAGGTCATACGGCAGGGGTAGAGACCCAGTACTTC. Its protein is CASSVGHTAGVETQYF.